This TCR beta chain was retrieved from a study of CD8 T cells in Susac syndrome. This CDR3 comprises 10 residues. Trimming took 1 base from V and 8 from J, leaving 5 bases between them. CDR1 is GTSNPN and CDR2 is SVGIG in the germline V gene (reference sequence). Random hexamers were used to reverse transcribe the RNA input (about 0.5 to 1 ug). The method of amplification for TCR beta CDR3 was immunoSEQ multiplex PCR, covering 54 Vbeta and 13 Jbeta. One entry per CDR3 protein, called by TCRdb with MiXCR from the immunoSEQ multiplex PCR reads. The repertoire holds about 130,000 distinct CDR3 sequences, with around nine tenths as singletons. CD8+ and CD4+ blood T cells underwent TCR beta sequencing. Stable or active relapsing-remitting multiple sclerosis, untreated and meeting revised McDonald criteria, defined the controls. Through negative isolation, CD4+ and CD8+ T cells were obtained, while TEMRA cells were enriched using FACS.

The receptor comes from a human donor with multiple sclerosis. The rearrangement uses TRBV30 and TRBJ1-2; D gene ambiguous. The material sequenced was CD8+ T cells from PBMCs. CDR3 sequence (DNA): TGTGCCTGGAGTGGCCTGGGCTACACCTTC. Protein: CAWSGLGYTF.